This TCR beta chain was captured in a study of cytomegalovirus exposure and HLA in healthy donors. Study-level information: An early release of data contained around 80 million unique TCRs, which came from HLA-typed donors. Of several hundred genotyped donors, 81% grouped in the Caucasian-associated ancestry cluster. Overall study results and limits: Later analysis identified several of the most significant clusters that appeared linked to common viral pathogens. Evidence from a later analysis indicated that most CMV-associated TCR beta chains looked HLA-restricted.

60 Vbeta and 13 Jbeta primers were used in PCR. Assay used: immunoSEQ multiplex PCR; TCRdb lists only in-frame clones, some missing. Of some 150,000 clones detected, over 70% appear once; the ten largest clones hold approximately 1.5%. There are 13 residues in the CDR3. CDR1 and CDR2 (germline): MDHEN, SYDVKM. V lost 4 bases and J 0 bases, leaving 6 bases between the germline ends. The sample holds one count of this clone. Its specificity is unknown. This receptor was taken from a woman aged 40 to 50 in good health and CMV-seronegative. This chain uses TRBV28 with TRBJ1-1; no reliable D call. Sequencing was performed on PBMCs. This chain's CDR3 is CASSSPVNTEAFF. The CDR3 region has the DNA TGTGCCAGCAGTTCGCCGGTGAACACTGAAGCTTTCTTT.